Listed below are T cell receptor beta chains from one sample, sequenced in a study of blood T cell repertoires in COVID-19. The method was immunoSEQ multiplex PCR; TCRdb's version includes in-frame clones alone and lacks a portion of them. The sample holds about 670,000 clones; approximately 90% are singletons and the top ten take under 0.3%. The sample was peripheral blood. The source is a woman aged 18-29 years with acute or convalescent COVID-19. Each CDR3 is given with its conserved first and last residue. D genes are given only for firm matches. Size is omitted from some rows. Given values are once, few, many or a class for expanded clones.

J: TRBJ1-4; size: -; V: TRBV18; D: -; CDR3: CASSPETWEKLFF; DNA: TGTGCCAGCTCACCAGAGACTTGGGAAAAACTGTTTTTT
J: TRBJ2-1; size: -; V: TRBV7-2; D: -; CDR3: CASSRVGAHNEQFF; DNA: TGTGCCAGCTCCCGAGTGGGGGCACACAATGAGCAGTTCTTC
J: TRBJ2-1; size: few; V: TRBV7-3; D: -; CDR3: CASSLTRDNEQFF; DNA: TGTGCCAGCAGCTTAACGCGGGACAATGAGCAGTTCTTC
J: TRBJ1-1; size: -; V: TRBV6-5; D: TRBD1; CDR3: CASSRGQGDTEAFF; DNA: TGTGCCAGCAGCAGGGGACAGGGGGACACTGAAGCTTTCTTT
J: TRBJ2-2; size: -; V: TRBV9; D: -; CDR3: CASSVGHLNTGELFF; DNA: TGTGCCAGCAGCGTAGGACACCTGAACACCGGGGAGCTGTTTTTT
J: TRBJ2-2; size: -; V: TRBV6-1; D: -; CDR3: CASSEAPGTGELFF; DNA: TGTGCCAGCAGTGAAGCGCCCGGGACCGGGGAGCTGTTTTTT
J: TRBJ1-2; size: -; V: TRBV5-4; D: -; CDR3: CASSATANYGYTF; DNA: TGTGCCAGCAGCGCAACAGCTAACTATGGCTACACCTTC
J: TRBJ1-5; size: once; V: TRBV6-2/TRBV6-3; D: -; CDR3: CASSSRDQPQHF; DNA: TGTGCCAGCAGCTCCAGGGATCAGCCCCAGCATTTT
J: TRBJ2-1; size: -; V: TRBV6-5; D: -; CDR3: CASRADGNTYNEQFF; DNA: TGTGCCAGCAGAGCCGACGGGAACACCTACAATGAGCAGTTCTTC
J: TRBJ1-3; size: -; V: TRBV9; D: -; CDR3: CASSVDSFIAGNTIYF; DNA: TGTGCCAGCAGCGTAGACAGCTTTATTGCTGGAAACACCATATATTTT
J: TRBJ1-2; size: -; V: TRBV2; D: -; CDR3: CASREDRFYGYTF; DNA: TGTGCCAGCAGGGAAGACAGATTTTATGGCTACACCTTC
J: TRBJ2-3; size: -; V: TRBV18; D: TRBD1; CDR3: CASSPPTGTQYF; DNA: TGTGCCAGCTCACCGCCGACAGGGACGCAGTATTTT
J: TRBJ1-4; size: once; V: TRBV5-1; D: TRBD1; CDR3: CASSLGRPGQGADEKLFF; DNA: TGCGCCAGCAGCTTGGGGCGACCGGGACAGGGAGCGGATGAAAAACTGTTTTTT
J: TRBJ1-1; size: -; V: TRBV2; D: TRBD1; CDR3: CASRNRGLGTEAFF; DNA: TGTGCCAGCCGAAACAGGGGGTTAGGCACTGAAGCTTTCTTT
J: TRBJ1-6; size: -; V: TRBV7-9; D: -; CDR3: CASSLVGGGNSPLHF; DNA: TGTGCCAGCAGCTTAGTAGGGGGGGGGAATTCACCCCTCCACTTT
J: TRBJ1-2; size: -; V: TRBV29-1; D: -; CDR3: CSVLGLHGYTF; DNA: TGCAGCGTTCTCGGTTTGCATGGCTACACCTTC
J: TRBJ1-1; size: -; V: TRBV29-1; D: -; CDR3: CSVDSQNTEAFF; DNA: TGCAGCGTGGACAGTCAGAACACTGAAGCTTTCTTT
J: TRBJ1-2; size: -; V: TRBV5-4; D: -; CDR3: CASSQDSNYGYTF; DNA: TGTGCCAGCAGCCAGGACAGCAACTATGGCTACACCTTC
J: TRBJ2-7; size: -; V: TRBV6-5; D: -; CDR3: CASSTRTASLYEQYF; DNA: TGTGCCAGCAGCACCCGGACAGCCTCCCTCTACGAGCAGTACTTC
J: TRBJ2-3; size: -; V: TRBV9; D: TRBD1; CDR3: CASSAEGGRVDTQYF; DNA: TGTGCCAGCAGCGCGGAAGGGGGCCGGGTAGATACGCAGTATTTT